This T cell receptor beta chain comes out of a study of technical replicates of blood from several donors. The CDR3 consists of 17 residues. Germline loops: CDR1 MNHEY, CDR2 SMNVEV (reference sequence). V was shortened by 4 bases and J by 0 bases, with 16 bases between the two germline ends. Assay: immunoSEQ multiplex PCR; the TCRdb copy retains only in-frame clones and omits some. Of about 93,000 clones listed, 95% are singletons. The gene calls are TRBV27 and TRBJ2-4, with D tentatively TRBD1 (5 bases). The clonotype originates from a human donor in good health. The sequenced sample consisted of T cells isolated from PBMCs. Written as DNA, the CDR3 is TGTGCCAGCAGTTCGGATCAGGGCCGACTAGCCAAAAACATTCAGTACTTC. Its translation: CASSSDQGRLAKNIQYF.